These 26 T cell receptor beta chains were sequenced from one sample in a study of blood T cells in healthy people across ages. The authors ran a second PCR of roughly 6 to 12 cycles using a sample-barcoded 5' primer and a J-beta primer mix. In TCRdb, the 5' RACE reads were re-called with MiXCR into one record per CDR3 protein. The table has about 400,000 distinct CDR3 sequences, roughly half seen once. The sequencing input was blood. Receptor source: a man aged 55 to 70 in good health.

In regard to this clonotype: The junction departs from germline at one end; a sequencing error may be responsible. V gene TRBV12-3 or TRBV12-4 combines with J gene TRBJ2-3; TRBD2 is a possible D gene (5 bases). The CDR3 is 14 residues long. CDR3 nucleotides: TGTGCCAGCAGGAGCGGAGTCGTAGTGGATATGCAGTATTTT. This gives the protein CASRSGVVVDMQYF.

J is TRBJ2-7 and V is TRBV5-6, with 7 bases fitting TRBD1. The J call is uncertain, as TRBJ2-5 better fits the DNA end. The V gene's germline CDR1 is SGHDT and CDR2 YYEEEE. CDR3 length equals 13 residues. The CDR3 here is CASRVRQGETQYF. As DNA, the CDR3 is TGTGCCAGCAGGGTACGACAGGGAGAGACCCAGTACTTC.

The rearrangement joins TRBV6-2 or TRBV6-3 to TRBJ1-5, with 7 bases identical to TRBD1. Unmatched junction bases numbered 12, after V lost 10 bases and J lost 6 bases. CDR3 size: 14 residues. Germline V gives CDR1 MNHEY, CDR2 SVGEGT. CDR3 bases: TGTGCCACCTGGGGACAGCCGAAGGTTCAGCCCCAGCATTTT. It yields the protein CATWGQPKVQPQHF.

This chain joins TRBV30 and TRBJ2-1, with 7 bases fitting TRBD2. This CDR3 region has 16 residues. CDR1 and CDR2 (germline): GTSNPN, SVGIG (reference sequence). Germline trimming cut 5 bases from V and 3 bases from J; bases unmatched to any gene: 13. CDR3 protein: CAWCQEDSGLYNEQFF. CDR3 sequence (DNA): TGTGCCTGGTGCCAGGAGGATAGCGGGCTCTACAATGAGCAGTTCTTC.

The table lists this clonotype with a few counts. The chain recombines TRBV29-1 with TRBJ2-1, with D possibly matching TRBD1 (6 bases). Between the trimmed V and J ends, which lost 4 bases and 2 bases, there was a span of 12 bases. The length of the CDR3 is 14 residues. The germline V gene has CDR1 SQVTM and CDR2 ANQGSEA. In DNA form, the CDR3 reads TGCAGCGTTGTTATCCGGGACACCTACAATGAGCAGTTCTTC. Amino acid sequence: CSVVIRDTYNEQFF.

This clonotype was observed a handful of times. The chain employs TRBV25-1 and TRBJ2-5; 11 nucleotides agree with TRBD2. The CDR3 consists of 17 residues. Per the germline V gene, CDR1 is MGHDK and CDR2 is SYGVNS. V lost 3 bases, J lost 0 bases, and 6 bases stayed unmatched. CDR3 in amino acids: CASSETRLAGYQETQYF. The CDR3 coding sequence is TGTGCCAGCAGTGAGACGCGACTAGCGGGGTACCAAGAGACCCAGTACTTC.

This clonotype was picked up a small number of times. The chain carries TRBV3-1 and TRBJ2-5; maybe TRBD1 (6 bases). Trimming stripped 2 bases from V and 5 bases from J, with 12 bases between. The CDR3 loop spans 14 amino acids. Germline CDR1 and CDR2: LGHDT and YNNKEL (reference sequence). CDR3: CASSQIQGMETQYF. In nucleotides, the CDR3 is TGTGCCAGCAGCCAAATCCAGGGGATGGAGACCCAGTACTTC.

The V and J genes are TRBV2 and TRBJ2-3; perhaps TRBD1 as D (5 bases). Trimming left V 11 bases short and J 3 bases short, with 18 bases between. The CDR3 length is 14 residues. Germline CDR1 and CDR2: SNHLY and FYNNEI. The CDR3 region is CAVPGPIGTDTQYF. Written as DNA, the CDR3 is TGTGCCGTCCCAGGGCCGATTGGGACAGATACGCAGTATTTT.

Details on this clonotype: The germline gene is not matched at one end of the junction; a read error may be the cause. This chain links TRBV20-1 with TRBJ2-1; D is unresolved. This CDR3 region has 12 residues. Germline CDR1 is DFQATT and CDR2 is SNEGSKA (reference sequence). CDR3 in amino acids: CSARDVLSEQFF. The CDR3 coding sequence is TGCAGTGCCAGAGATGTGCTGAGTGAGCAGTTCTTC.

This clonotype was found a few times. The chain is built from TRBV7-9 and TRBJ2-7; 9 positions match TRBD1. The CDR3 is made up of 15 amino acids. Trimming cost V 3 bases and J 1 base; bases outside gene matches: 4. Germline CDR1 is SEHNR and CDR2 is FQNEAQ (reference sequence). Written as DNA, the CDR3 is TGTGCCAGCAGCTTCCGGGGACAGGGTTCCTACGAGCAGTACTTC. As protein: CASSFRGQGSYEQYF.

The gene calls are TRBV29-1 and TRBJ1-1, with D possibly being TRBD1 (6 bases). Germline V gene data show CDR1 as SQVTM and CDR2 as ANQGSEA. Trimming left V 3 bases short and J 4 bases short, with 12 bases between. CDR3 length: 13 amino acids. Here the CDR3 reads CSVDRGSSTEAFF. CDR3 DNA: TGCAGCGTTGACAGGGGAAGTAGCACTGAAGCTTTCTTT.

V is TRBV7-2 and J is TRBJ2-1, with a possible D match to TRBD1 (6 bases). CDR1 is SGHTA and CDR2 is FQGNSA in the germline V gene. CDR3 size: 15 residues. The germline V and J ends were trimmed by 0 bases and 11 bases, with 17 bases remaining between them. CDR3 nucleotides: TGTGCCAGCAGCTTAGCGAGCACAGGGACGGTTAAGCAGTTCTTC. Its translation is CASSLASTGTVKQFF.

This clonotype occurred once. This sequence joins TRBV3-1 and TRBJ1-2; 7 bases map to TRBD1. Germline assignment: CDR1 LGHDT and CDR2 YNNKEL (reference sequence). The junction had 8 bases not matched to a gene; V was cut back by 5 bases and J by 8 bases. CDR3 length equals 13 residues. The DNA of the CDR3 is TGTGCCAGCAGCTTCACAGGGGCGCGGGGCTACACCTTC. Translated, it gives CASSFTGARGYTF.

The rearrangement joins TRBV20-1 to TRBJ2-5; possible D gene TRBD2, 7 bases. V was cut by 0 bases and J by 5 bases, with 13 bases left in between. The CDR3 extends over 14 amino acids. CDR1 is DFQATT, CDR2 SNEGSKA, per germline (reference sequence). As DNA, the CDR3 is TGCAGTGCTAGAGATGGCGGGGGCGGGGAGACCCAGTACTTC. Amino acid sequence: CSARDGGGGETQYF.

This chain connects TRBV20-1 to TRBJ2-5; 10 bases agree with TRBD2. CDR1 is DFQATT and CDR2 is SNEGSKA in the germline V gene (reference sequence). The ends lost 2 bases at V and 5 bases at J; junction bases unmatched: 14. The CDR3 covers 17 residues. CDR3 coding DNA: TGCAGTGCTAGAATCGTAGGAGCCAGCGGGGGGGCTGAGACCCAGTACTTC. It yields the protein CSARIVGASGGAETQYF.

The V gene is TRBV20-1, the J gene TRBJ1-2; 9 bases agree with TRBD1. This CDR3 is 13 amino acids long. Germline assignment: CDR1 DFQATT and CDR2 SNEGSKA (reference sequence). After removal of 6 bases from V and 6 bases from J, the junction contained 8 bases not matched to a gene. CDR3 nucleotides: TGCAGTGCATCGGACAGGGGTTTTAATGGCTACACCTTC. It codes for CSASDRGFNGYTF.

The CDR3 DNA reads as TGTGCCAGCTCACCGCTCGGCGGGGGAGGGGAGACCCAGTACTTC. It is translated as CASSPLGGGGETQYF. The gene calls are TRBV18 and TRBJ2-5, with 7 bases identical to TRBD2. The CDR3 is 15 amino acids. Germline V lookup: CDR1 KGHSH, CDR2 LQKENI. Trimming took 3 bases from V and 5 from J; bases not matched to a gene: 9.

The DNA of the CDR3 is TGTGCCAGCACCCAGGGTAAAGGGAATCAGCCCCAGCATTTT. It yields the protein CASTQGKGNQPQHF. The chain uses TRBV12-3 or TRBV12-4 and TRBJ1-5; D may be TRBD1 (5 bases). The CDR3 has 14 amino acids. V lost 7 bases to trimming and J lost 4 bases, with 14 bases between them.

The chain links TRBV20-1 to TRBJ2-3; D may be TRBD2 (5 bases). The CDR3 totals 14 residues. The germline V gene encodes CDR1 DFQATT and CDR2 SNEGSKA (reference sequence). V was cut by 3 bases and J by 1 base, with 11 bases left in between. Written as DNA, the CDR3 is TGCAGTGCTAGCAGAGGGTTAGGCACAGATACGCAGTATTTT. This gives the protein CSASRGLGTDTQYF.

This clonotype occurred many times. This chain's CDR3 is CASRATSGAETQYF. Here the CDR3 DNA reads TGTGCCAGCAGGGCGACTAGCGGGGCAGAGACCCAGTACTTC. This chain connects TRBV6-5 to TRBJ2-5; 11 bases align to TRBD2. Trimming removed 6 bases from V and 4 bases from J; junction bases left unmatched: 4. The CDR3 runs to 14 residues. Germline CDR1 and CDR2: MNHEY and SVGAGI.

V gene TRBV7-9 combines with J gene TRBJ1-1, with D perhaps matching TRBD1 (5 bases). This CDR3 region has 13 residues. Germline V gene lookup returns CDR1 SEHNR and CDR2 FQNEAQ (reference sequence). V shed 3 bases and J shed 7 bases, with 12 bases lying between them. The CDR3, as DNA: TGTGCCAGCAGCTTTCAGGGAGGGTATGAAGCTTTCTTT. Its translation is CASSFQGGYEAFF. The full variable domain, completed using reference TRBV7-9 and TRBJ1-1, is DTGVSQNPRHKITKRGQNVTFRCDPISEHNRLYWYRQTLGQGPEFLTYFQNEAQLEKSRLLSDRFSAERPKGSFSTLEIQRTEQGDSAMYLCASSFQGGYEAFFGQGTRLTVV.

This chain joins TRBV6-5 and TRBJ2-7; 7 nucleotides match TRBD2. The CDR3 length is 15 residues. Trimming at V came to 0 bases and at J to 2 bases, leaving 4 bases not matched to a gene. CDR1 and CDR2 from the germline V gene are MNHEY and SVGAGI. The DNA for the CDR3 is TGTGCCAGCAGTTACTCGGTTCTAGCGGCCTACGAGCAGTACTTC. Residues: CASSYSVLAAYEQYF.

This clonotype occurred a few times. The chain links TRBV7-2 to TRBJ1-2; the match to TRBD1 covers 9 bases. The V gene's germline CDR1 is SGHTA and CDR2 FQGNSA. The J segment lost 6 bases and the V segment lost 5 bases, leaving 4 bases of the junction unmatched. The CDR3 contains 13 residues. In nucleotides, the CDR3 is TGTGCCAGCAGCCTCCGGGACAGGGATGGCTACACCTTC. Translation gives CASSLRDRDGYTF.

This clonotype showed up just once. This CDR3 is CASGKTYEQYF. The CDR3 region has the DNA TGTGCCAGCGGGAAGACCTACGAGCAGTACTTC. J is TRBJ2-7 and V is TRBV6-2 or TRBV6-3, with D unclear. Trimming pared 8 bases from V and 2 bases from J, leaving 7 bases between. CDR3 length equals 11 residues. Germline lookup yields CDR1 MNHEY and CDR2 SVGEGT.

The chain employs TRBV5-5 and TRBJ1-6; D call uncertain. Germline V CDR1 and CDR2: SGHKS, YYEKEE (reference sequence). V was clipped by 2 bases and J by 7 bases, with 7 bases between them. The CDR3 contains 13 residues. CDR3 sequence reads: CASSFKTNSPLHF. The CDR3, as DNA: TGTGCCAGCAGCTTCAAGACGAATTCACCCCTCCACTTT.

The V call is TRBV7-2, the J call TRBJ2-7, with 7 bases lining up with TRBD2. The J call is doubtful: the DNA matches TRBJ2-5 better. This CDR3 is built from 12 residues. Germline CDR1 and CDR2: SGHTA and FQGNSA. The CDR3 loop reads CASSRDYGTQYF. The CDR3 bases are TGTGCCAGCAGCCGGGACTATGGGACCCAGTACTTC.